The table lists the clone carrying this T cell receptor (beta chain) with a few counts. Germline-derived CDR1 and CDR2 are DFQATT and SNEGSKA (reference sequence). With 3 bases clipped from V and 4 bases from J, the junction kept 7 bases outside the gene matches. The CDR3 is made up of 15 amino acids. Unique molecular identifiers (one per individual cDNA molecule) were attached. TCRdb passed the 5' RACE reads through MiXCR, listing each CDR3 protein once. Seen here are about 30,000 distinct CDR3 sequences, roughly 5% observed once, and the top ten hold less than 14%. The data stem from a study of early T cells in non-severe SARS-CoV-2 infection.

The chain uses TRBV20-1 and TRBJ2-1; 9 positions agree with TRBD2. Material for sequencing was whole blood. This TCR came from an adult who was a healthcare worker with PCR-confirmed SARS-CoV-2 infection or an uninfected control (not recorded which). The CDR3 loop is CSARPPAGGYNEQFF. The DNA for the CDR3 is TGCAGTGCTAGGCCCCCAGCGGGAGGTTACAATGAGCAGTTCTTC.